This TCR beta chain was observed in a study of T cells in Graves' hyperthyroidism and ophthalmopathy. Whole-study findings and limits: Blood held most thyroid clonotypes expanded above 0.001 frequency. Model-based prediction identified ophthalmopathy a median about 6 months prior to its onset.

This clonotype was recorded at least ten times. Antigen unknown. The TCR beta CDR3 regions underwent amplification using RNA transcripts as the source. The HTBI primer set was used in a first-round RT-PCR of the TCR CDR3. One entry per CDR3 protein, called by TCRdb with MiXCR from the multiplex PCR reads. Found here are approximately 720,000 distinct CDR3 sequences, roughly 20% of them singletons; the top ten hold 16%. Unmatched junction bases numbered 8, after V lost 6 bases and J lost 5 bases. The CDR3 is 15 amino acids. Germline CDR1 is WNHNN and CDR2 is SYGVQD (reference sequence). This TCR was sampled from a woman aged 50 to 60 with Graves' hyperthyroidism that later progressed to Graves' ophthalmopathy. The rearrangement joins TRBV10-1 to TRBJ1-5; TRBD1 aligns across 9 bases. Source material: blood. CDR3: CASRTGGQGYQPQHF. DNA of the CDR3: TGCGCCAGCAGGACGGGAGGACAGGGGTATCAGCCCCAGCATTTT.